This is a list of T cell receptor beta chains from one sample in a study of blood T cell repertoires in COVID-19. Sequenced by immunoSEQ multiplex PCR; TCRdb stores in-frame clones only, minus some. The data hold a few hundred thousand clones, with 85% observed a single time. Input material: PBMCs or T cells enriched from blood (not recorded which). The source of these receptors is a man aged 35 to 55 who had recovered from COVID-19. Both conserved end residues are part of each CDR3. The D gene is left open where the match is weak. Where a row states a size, it is once, few, many or the class of an expanded clone; other rows omit it.

J gene: TRBJ2-7; D gene: -; clone size: -; CDR3 length: 14; V gene: TRBV29-1; CDR3 DNA: TGCAGCGTCACTATCCGGCAGGGGAAGGACGAGCAGTACTTC; CDR3 protein: CSVTIRQGKDEQYF
J gene: TRBJ1-2; D gene: -; clone size: -; CDR3 length: 15; V gene: TRBV7-9; CDR3 DNA: TGTGCCAGCAGCTTAGGGGCAGGGACTCACTATGGCTACACCTTC; CDR3 protein: CASSLGAGTHYGYTF
J gene: TRBJ1-2; D gene: -; clone size: -; CDR3 length: 14; V gene: TRBV5-4; CDR3 DNA: TGTGCCAGCAGCTTGGAATCCCAGGGGTCTGGCTACACCTTC; CDR3 protein: CASSLESQGSGYTF
J gene: TRBJ1-6; D gene: TRBD1; clone size: -; CDR3 length: 15; V gene: TRBV27; CDR3 DNA: TGTGCCAGCAGATACCGCCCGACAGGGACTTCACCCCTCCACTTT; CDR3 protein: CASRYRPTGTSPLHF
J gene: TRBJ1-5; D gene: -; clone size: -; CDR3 length: 15; V gene: TRBV7-9; CDR3 DNA: TGTGCCAGCAGCTTACAGGGTGGCGGTCATCAGCCCCAGCATTTT; CDR3 protein: CASSLQGGGHQPQHF
J gene: TRBJ2-5; D gene: TRBD2; clone size: medium-sized; CDR3 length: 16; V gene: TRBV13; CDR3 DNA: TGTGCCAGCAGCCCGGATACTAGCGGGAGAGGGGAGACCCAGTACTTC; CDR3 protein: CASSPDTSGRGETQYF
J gene: TRBJ2-7; D gene: -; clone size: -; CDR3 length: 15; V gene: TRBV5-4; CDR3 DNA: TGTGCCAGCAGCCCGGCCGGGGACATCTCCTACGAGCAGTACTTC; CDR3 protein: CASSPAGDISYEQYF
J gene: TRBJ1-6; D gene: -; clone size: -; CDR3 length: 16; V gene: TRBV11-2; CDR3 DNA: TGTGCCAGCAGCTCGACACAGAGCTCCTATAATTCACCCCTCCACTTT; CDR3 protein: CASSSTQSSYNSPLHF
J gene: TRBJ2-7; D gene: TRBD2; clone size: -; CDR3 length: 15; V gene: TRBV6-5; CDR3 DNA: TGTGCCAGCAGTTACAATAGCGGGCACTCCTACGAGCAGTACTTC; CDR3 protein: CASSYNSGHSYEQYF
J gene: TRBJ2-7; D gene: -; clone size: -; CDR3 length: 15; V gene: TRBV6-5; CDR3 DNA: TGTGCCAGCAGTTACTCACCAGGGGAAACCTACGAGCAGTACTTC; CDR3 protein: CASSYSPGETYEQYF
J gene: TRBJ1-1; D gene: -; clone size: -; CDR3 length: 13; V gene: TRBV28; CDR3 DNA: TGTGCCAGCAGCGAGAGAGGGACTTCTGAAGCTTTCTTT; CDR3 protein: CASSERGTSEAFF
J gene: TRBJ2-7; D gene: TRBD1; clone size: -; CDR3 length: 12; V gene: TRBV30; CDR3 DNA: TGTGCCTGGAAGGGACAGGGCTACGAGCAGTACTTC; CDR3 protein: CAWKGQGYEQYF
J gene: TRBJ1-3; D gene: TRBD1; clone size: -; CDR3 length: 19; V gene: TRBV10-1; CDR3 DNA: TGCGCCAGCAGTGAGCCACCCGGGGGACAGGGCGCCCGAATAACCACCATATATTTT; CDR3 protein: CASSEPPGGQGARITTIYF
J gene: TRBJ2-7; D gene: TRBD1; clone size: -; CDR3 length: 14; V gene: TRBV28; CDR3 DNA: TGTGCCAGCAGTACAGGGGGCAGGGCCCACGAGCAGTACTTC; CDR3 protein: CASSTGGRAHEQYF
J gene: TRBJ2-1; D gene: TRBD2; clone size: -; CDR3 length: 13; V gene: TRBV12-3/TRBV12-4; CDR3 DNA: TGTGCCGGAGGGCTAGCGGGAGGGCATGAGCAGTTCTTC; CDR3 protein: CAGGLAGGHEQFF
J gene: TRBJ2-5; D gene: -; clone size: -; CDR3 length: 13; V gene: TRBV5-1; CDR3 DNA: TGCGCCAGCAGCTTGGATGTGGAGCAGACCCAGTACTTC; CDR3 protein: CASSLDVEQTQYF
J gene: TRBJ1-5; D gene: -; clone size: once; CDR3 length: 14; V gene: TRBV19; CDR3 DNA: TGTGCCAGTAGTATAGGGACTGTCCTTCAGCCCCAGCATTTT; CDR3 protein: CASSIGTVLQPQHF
J gene: TRBJ2-1; D gene: TRBD2; clone size: -; CDR3 length: 17; V gene: TRBV18; CDR3 DNA: TGTGCCAGCTCACCACCGACTAGCGGCGGAACTTACAATGAGCAGTTCTTC; CDR3 protein: CASSPPTSGGTYNEQFF
J gene: TRBJ2-7; D gene: -; clone size: few; CDR3 length: 15; V gene: TRBV4-1; CDR3 DNA: TGCGCCAGCAGCCAAGATCTAGCGTCTCCCTACGAGCAGTACTTC; CDR3 protein: CASSQDLASPYEQYF
J gene: TRBJ2-5; D gene: -; clone size: -; CDR3 length: 14; V gene: TRBV18; CDR3 DNA: TGTGCCAGCTCAACTGGGGGGAGCCAAGAGACCCAGTACTTC; CDR3 protein: CASSTGGSQETQYF
J gene: TRBJ1-3; D gene: -; clone size: few; CDR3 length: 15; V gene: TRBV10-3; CDR3 DNA: TGTGCCATCAGTGAGTCCTCAGGCTCTGGAAACACCATATATTTT; CDR3 protein: CAISESSGSGNTIYF
J gene: TRBJ1-2; D gene: -; clone size: -; CDR3 length: 15; V gene: TRBV6-1; CDR3 DNA: TGTGCCAGCAGTGAAGGGGGCAGGGGCTTCGATGGCTACACCTTC; CDR3 protein: CASSEGGRGFDGYTF
J gene: TRBJ2-7; D gene: -; clone size: -; CDR3 length: 13; V gene: TRBV30; CDR3 DNA: TGTGCCTGGAGTACAGGGCACGAGGACGAGCAGTACTTC; CDR3 protein: CAWSTGHEDEQYF
J gene: TRBJ2-2; D gene: -; clone size: -; CDR3 length: 15; V gene: TRBV5-6; CDR3 DNA: TGTGCCAGCAGCTTCGAGGGAGTGAACACCGGGGAGCTGTTTTTT; CDR3 protein: CASSFEGVNTGELFF
J gene: TRBJ2-3; D gene: -; clone size: once; CDR3 length: 14; V gene: TRBV9; CDR3 DNA: TGTGCCAGCAGTAGGAGAGCTAGCACAGATACGCAGTATTTT; CDR3 protein: CASSRRASTDTQYF
J gene: TRBJ2-1; D gene: TRBD1; clone size: -; CDR3 length: 15; V gene: TRBV12-5; CDR3 DNA: TGTGCTAGTGGCAAGACAGGGGGAGCTTACAATGAGCAGTTCTTC; CDR3 protein: CASGKTGGAYNEQFF
J gene: TRBJ2-7; D gene: TRBD2; clone size: -; CDR3 length: 13; V gene: TRBV30; CDR3 DNA: TGTGCCTGGACGGGAGGGCCTTGGTACGAGCAGTACTTC; CDR3 protein: CAWTGGPWYEQYF
J gene: TRBJ2-1; D gene: TRBD1; clone size: -; CDR3 length: 15; V gene: TRBV4-1; CDR3 DNA: TGCGCCAGCAGCCAACCGGGACAGGGGGACAATGAGCAGTTCTTC; CDR3 protein: CASSQPGQGDNEQFF
J gene: TRBJ2-3; D gene: -; clone size: -; CDR3 length: 14; V gene: TRBV21-1; CDR3 DNA: TGTGCCAGCAGCAAAGCTTCCCAGTCAGATACGCAGTATTTT; CDR3 protein: CASSKASQSDTQYF
J gene: TRBJ1-4; D gene: -; clone size: -; CDR3 length: 13; V gene: TRBV2; CDR3 DNA: TGTGCCAGCAAATTCGACATCCATGAAAAACTGTTTTTT; CDR3 protein: CASKFDIHEKLFF
J gene: TRBJ1-5; D gene: TRBD1; clone size: -; CDR3 length: 14; V gene: TRBV16; CDR3 DNA: TGTGCCAGCAGCCCCGGGACAGGGCAGCAGCCCCAGCATTTT; CDR3 protein: CASSPGTGQQPQHF
J gene: TRBJ2-7; D gene: TRBD1; clone size: many; CDR3 length: 14; V gene: TRBV6-2/TRBV6-3; CDR3 DNA: TGTGCCAGCAGCGGGACAGGGGGGTCCTACGAGCAGTACTTC; CDR3 protein: CASSGTGGSYEQYF
J gene: TRBJ1-5; D gene: TRBD1; clone size: few; CDR3 length: 16; V gene: TRBV28; CDR3 DNA: TGTGCCAGCAGTCCGGACCGGACAGGGCTCAATCAGCCCCAGCATTTT; CDR3 protein: CASSPDRTGLNQPQHF
J gene: TRBJ2-7; D gene: TRBD2; clone size: -; CDR3 length: 20; V gene: TRBV3-1/TRBV3-2; CDR3 DNA: TGTGCCAGCAGCCAAGATCTTGGACTAGCGGGAGGGTGGAGGCCCTACGAGCAGTACTTC; CDR3 protein: CASSQDLGLAGGWRPYEQYF
J gene: TRBJ1-1; D gene: TRBD1; clone size: few; CDR3 length: 14; V gene: TRBV9; CDR3 DNA: TGTGCCAGCAGCATCAATTCAGGGGGCACTGAAGCTTTCTTT; CDR3 protein: CASSINSGGTEAFF
J gene: TRBJ2-3; D gene: -; clone size: -; CDR3 length: 12; V gene: TRBV24-1; CDR3 DNA: TGTGCCTCCTCGTCGGGAACAGATACGCAGTATTTT; CDR3 protein: CASSSGTDTQYF